This is a list of T cell receptor beta chains from one sample in a study of cytomegalovirus exposure and HLA in healthy donors. Produced via immunoSEQ multiplex PCR; TCRdb's table is partial and in-frame only. The repertoire consists of about 98,000 clones, with about 81% occurring once and the leading ten covering more than 1.4%. The sequenced sample was PBMCs. The receptor set was obtained from a man in his forties or fifties in good health and CMV-seronegative. The CDR3 runs from the conserved cysteine through the conserved F or W. A D gene is named only where the DNA matches it firmly. A clone size is listed for some rows: how often the clone was seen (once, few, many), or a class if it is expanded.

abundance	v_gene	d_gene	j_gene	CDR3nt	CDR3aa
NA	TRBV10-1	NA	TRBJ2-1	TGCGCCAGCAGTCTAACAGGGATTATGGATGAGCAGTTCTTC	CASSLTGIMDEQFF
once	TRBV7-9	TRBD2	TRBJ2-7	TGTTCCAGCAGCACGGGACTAGCGGGGGGCTCCTCCTACGAGCAGTACTTC	CSSSTGLAGGSSYEQYF
NA	TRBV29-1	TRBD1	TRBJ2-5	TGCAGCGTCTCGGGGACAGTCCAAGAGACCCAGTACTTC	CSVSGTVQETQYF
once	TRBV5-6	NA	TRBJ1-3	TGTGCCAGCCAGGGGACATTTGGAAACACCATATATTTT	CASQGTFGNTIYF
once	TRBV7-6	NA	TRBJ2-2	TGTGCCAGCAGCTTAGGTAGCGGCACCGGGGAGCTGTTTTTT	CASSLGSGTGELFF
NA	TRBV6-1	NA	TRBJ1-6	TGTGCCAGCAGTGAAGCTAGCGGGGTCAGCTCACCCCTCCACTTT	CASSEASGVSSPLHF
once	TRBV5-1	TRBD2	TRBJ2-3	TGCGCCAGCAGCTTCGGACTAGCGGGGGCCTATGCCGACGGAGCAGATACGCAGTATTTT	CASSFGLAGAYADGADTQYF
NA	TRBV7-9	NA	TRBJ2-1	TGTGCCAGCAGCCCCTCCGCGACAGGAGAGCAGTTCTTC	CASSPSATGEQFF
NA	TRBV19	TRBD1	TRBJ1-3	TGTGCCAGTAGCTCGACAGGGACTGGAAACACCATATATTTT	CASSSTGTGNTIYF
NA	TRBV19	NA	TRBJ2-3	TGTGCCAGTAGTAGGGCGGGACTCGGGCGGACAGATACGCAGTATTTT	CASSRAGLGRTDTQYF
NA	TRBV9	NA	TRBJ2-7	TGTGCCAGCAGCGTAGGTAGAAGTACTGCTACCTACGAGCAGTACTTC	CASSVGRSTATYEQYF
few	TRBV7-2	NA	TRBJ1-2	TGTGCCAGCAGCTCACGACAGGCGGACTATGGCTACACCTTC	CASSSRQADYGYTF
NA	TRBV2	NA	TRBJ1-5	TGTGCCAGCCTCAATCAGCCCCAGCATTTT	CASLNQPQHF
NA	TRBV6-5	NA	TRBJ1-6	TGTGCCAGCAGTTACAGTCGGGATTCATCACAATTCAGCCTGTACTTT	CASSYSRDSSQFSLYF
NA	TRBV5-6	NA	TRBJ1-1	TGTGCCAGCAGCGGACTTCTGAACACTGAAGCTTTCTTT	CASSGLLNTEAFF
NA	TRBV6-1	TRBD1	TRBJ1-2	TGTGCCAGCAGTGCTACCGGGACAGGGTTCAACTATGGCTACACCTTC	CASSATGTGFNYGYTF
few	TRBV2	NA	TRBJ1-6	TGTGCCAGCAGTCCTCGGGACACATATAATTCACCCCTCCACTTT	CASSPRDTYNSPLHF
NA	TRBV29-1	TRBD1	TRBJ2-2	TGCAGCGTTGAGCCGGACAGGGGAGGTTCCGGGGAGCTGTTTTTT	CSVEPDRGGSGELFF
NA	TRBV27	TRBD1	TRBJ1-2	TGTGCCAGCAGTTTATCCCGGAGCAGGGGGTATGGCTACACCTTC	CASSLSRSRGYGYTF
NA	TRBV6-1	TRBD2	TRBJ2-5	TGTGCCAGCAGTGAGGGGAGCGGGGGTAAAGAGACCCAGTACTTC	CASSEGSGGKETQYF
NA	TRBV6-4	TRBD1	TRBJ1-6	TGTGCCAGCAGTCGGGGACAGGGTAATTCACCCCTCCACTTT	CASSRGQGNSPLHF
once	TRBV5-1	TRBD1	TRBJ1-1	TGCGCCAGCAGCGAGGACAGGGGGCGAGTTTGGACTGAAGCTTTCTTT	CASSEDRGRVWTEAFF
NA	TRBV9	TRBD1	TRBJ2-5	TGTGCCAGCAGCACAACCTCCAGGGGGCCCCAAGAGACCCAGTACTTC	CASSTTSRGPQETQYF
NA	TRBV18	NA	TRBJ2-5	TGTGCCAGCTCAAGGACGGGGGAGACCCAGTACTTC	CASSRTGETQYF
NA	TRBV19	NA	TRBJ1-5	TGTGCCAGTAGTCCCATAGGCAATCAGCCCCAGCATTTT	CASSPIGNQPQHF
NA	TRBV5-1	NA	TRBJ2-6	TGCGCCAGCAGCGAAGGAGGGGGCGTATCTGGGGCCAACGTCCTGACTTTC	CASSEGGGVSGANVLTF
NA	TRBV10-3	NA	TRBJ1-2	TGTGCCATCAGGGACAGCGAAGCCTATGGCTACACCTTC	CAIRDSEAYGYTF
NA	TRBV6-1	NA	TRBJ1-1	TGTGCCAGCAGTTTAGGGGGAATGAACACTGAAGCTTTCTTT	CASSLGGMNTEAFF
NA	TRBV9	TRBD1	TRBJ2-7	TGTGCCAGCAGCGGATCCGGACAGGACTACGAGCAGTACTTC	CASSGSGQDYEQYF
NA	TRBV6-1	TRBD1	TRBJ1-2	TGTGCCAGCAGTGAGCGGGACAGGTGGGCCATCAGCTTC	CASSERDRWAISF
NA	TRBV18	TRBD1	TRBJ2-3	TGTGCCAGCTCACCACCCGACAGGGGTTGGATAGATACGCAGTATTTT	CASSPPDRGWIDTQYF
NA	TRBV5-5	NA	TRBJ1-2	TGTGCCAGCAGCTTGGCCGCCGAGTTTGAGGGATATGGCTACACCTTC	CASSLAAEFEGYGYTF
NA	TRBV7-9	NA	TRBJ2-6	TGTTCCAGCAGCCACCAGGACAGCTCGCTTTCTGGGGCCAACGTCCTGACTTTC	CSSSHQDSSLSGANVLTF
NA	TRBV7-8	NA	TRBJ2-7	TGTGCCAGCAGCTTAGCGCGGGGGCTCTACGAGCAGTACTTC	CASSLARGLYEQYF
NA	TRBV5-1	NA	TRBJ2-5	TGCGCCAGCAGCTTGGGCCCAGGGGCAGGGGAGACCCAGTACTTC	CASSLGPGAGETQYF
NA	TRBV21-1	NA	TRBJ1-1	TGTGCCAGCAGCAATTTTTCGCGGAACACTGAAGCTTTCTTT	CASSNFSRNTEAFF
NA	TRBV7-9	NA	TRBJ1-3	TGTGCCAGCAGCTTGGCAGGGTATCGCACCATATATTTT	CASSLAGYRTIYF
NA	TRBV29-1	NA	TRBJ2-7	TGCAGCGTTTTATTGAAGAGCGAGCAGTACTTC	CSVLLKSEQYF
NA	TRBV11-2	TRBD1	TRBJ2-1	TGTGCCAGCAGCAGAGACAGGGCAAGCAATGAGCAGTTCTTC	CASSRDRASNEQFF
NA	TRBV10-3	TRBD2	TRBJ2-5	TGTGCCATCAGTGAGTTAGGACTAGGGCCTTCTGAGACCCAGTACTTC	CAISELGLGPSETQYF
NA	TRBV2	TRBD1	TRBJ2-3	TGTGCCAGCACCTTAGGACAGGCTGGCGCAGATACGCAGTATTTT	CASTLGQAGADTQYF
NA	TRBV11-2	NA	TRBJ1-1	TGTGCCAGCAGCTTAGAGAGGCAAACTGAAGCTTTCTTT	CASSLERQTEAFF
NA	TRBV7-9	NA	TRBJ1-2	TGTTCCAGCAGCTTAATGGCAGGGCGTTTGTCCTTC	CSSSLMAGRLSF
NA	TRBV7-7	NA	TRBJ2-1	TGTGCCAGCAGCTTAGCCGTAAGACAGGCGCAGTTCTTC	CASSLAVRQAQFF
NA	TRBV5-4	NA	TRBJ2-5	TGTGCCAGCAGCTTGTGGGGGGTCGAAGGCCAGTACTTC	CASSLWGVEGQYF
NA	TRBV10-3	TRBD1	TRBJ1-2	TGTGCCATCGAGCCCGGGACAGGGGGTGGCTACACCTTC	CAIEPGTGGGYTF
NA	TRBV6-1	TRBD1	TRBJ2-7	TGTGCCAGCAGTGAGAGGCGGACAGGGGCAAGCTACGAGCAGTACTTC	CASSERRTGASYEQYF
once	TRBV18	NA	TRBJ1-1	TGTGCCAGCTCACCACTACATATAGCTGGGTCTCCCGAAACTTTCTTT	CASSPLHIAGSPETFF
few	TRBV7-9	TRBD1	TRBJ1-5	TGTGCCAGCGGACAGGGTTTGGGGCAGCCCCAGCATTTT	CASGQGLGQPQHF
NA	TRBV7-9	NA	TRBJ1-4	TGTGCCAGCAGCTTACCCCCGGGAGGACTGTTTTTT	CASSLPPGGLFF
NA	TRBV2	NA	TRBJ1-5	TGTGCCAGCAGTTTCCGGGTCCTTAATCAGCCCCAGCATTTT	CASSFRVLNQPQHF
few	TRBV5-1	NA	TRBJ1-2	TGCGCCAGCAGCTCGAGGGAGAGACGTGGCTACACCTTC	CASSSRERRGYTF
NA	TRBV2	TRBD2	TRBJ2-7	TGTGCCAGCAGGGTGGGCGGGGGTGGCTACGAGCAGTACTTC	CASRVGGGGYEQYF
once	TRBV5-1	TRBD2	TRBJ2-1	TGCGCCAGCAGCTCCCCTGTTAGGGCAGCCGGGACTAGCCGTTACAATGAGCAGTTCTTC	CASSSPVRAAGTSRYNEQFF
NA	TRBV7-9	TRBD1	TRBJ1-1	TGTGCCAGCAGCTTCGGACAGGGGGCGCAGACTGAAGCTTTCTTT	CASSFGQGAQTEAFF
NA	TRBV2	NA	TRBJ2-7	TGTGCCAGCACTGCGGAAGCCTACGAGCAGTACTTC	CASTAEAYEQYF
NA	TRBV7-7	TRBD1	TRBJ2-5	TGTGCCAGCAGCCCCATGGGACAGGGTCGGGAGACCCAGTACTTC	CASSPMGQGRETQYF
NA	TRBV7-8	NA	TRBJ1-4	TGTGCCAGCAGCTTAGGGTTCGGGGGTGAAAAACTGTTTTTT	CASSLGFGGEKLFF
NA	TRBV5-4	TRBD2	TRBJ2-7	TGTGCCAGCAGCCCGGGAGCGGGGCTACTCCACGAGCAGTACTTC	CASSPGAGLLHEQYF
few	TRBV9	NA	TRBJ1-4	TGTGCCAGCAGTTCCTCGGGTAATCGGGAAAAACTGTTTTTT	CASSSSGNREKLFF